This T cell receptor beta chain was sequenced for a study of CXCR3-negative and CXCR3-positive naive CD8 T cells. With regard to this clonotype: Its antigen remains unknown.

TRB cDNA was prepared as libraries by UMI-labeled 5' RACE. With the 5' RACE reads reprocessed, TCRdb shows one record per CDR3 protein and no DNA. Here the sample table reports nearly 110,000 distinct CDR3 sequences. General observations from the study: Naive cells positive for CXCR3 carried more hydrophobic TRB CDR3s than CXCR3-negative ones.

Triplicates of roughly 300,000 cells were sorted from each CD8+ T cell subset. Material for sequencing was naive CXCR3+ CD8+ T cells from blood. Subset reported: CD45RO-CCR7+CD27+CD95- naive CD8+ T cells expressing CXCR3 (TNR3+). This receptor was identified in a human donor in good health. Some clones in this sample may be carry-over from other donors' samples.

CDR3 protein: CSVDGGPGNTIYF. The V and J genes are TRBV29-1 and TRBJ1-3. The germline gives CDR1 SQVTM, CDR2 ANQGSEA. The CDR3 is 13 residues long. Complete variable domain (other parts from reference TRBV29-1 and TRBJ1-3): SAVISQKPSRDICQRGTSLTIQCQVDSQVTMMFWYRQQPGQSLTLIATANQGSEATYESGFVIDKFPISRPNLTFSTLTVSNMSPEDSSIYLCSVDGGPGNTIYFGEGSWLTVV.